This is a list of T cell receptor beta chains from one sample in a study of T cells in Graves' hyperthyroidism and ophthalmopathy. One entry per CDR3 protein, called by TCRdb with MiXCR from the multiplex PCR reads. The sample carries some 270,000 distinct CDR3 sequences, about an eighth recorded once. The sample was blood. These receptors were obtained from a woman aged 25-40 years with Graves' hyperthyroidism that later progressed to Graves' ophthalmopathy. CDR3s include the opening cysteine and the closing phenylalanine or tryptophan. D genes are given only for firm matches. Not every row has a clone size; where given, it reads once, few, many or a size class.

CDR3 protein,CDR3 DNA,D gene,V gene,J gene,clone size
CASSTSGLAEKNIQYF,TGTGCCAGTAGTACCTCCGGGCTAGCGGAAAAAAACATTCAGTACTTC,TRBD2,TRBV19,TRBJ2-4,NA
CSASLVAGANEQYF,TGCAGTGCTAGCTTGGTAGCGGGAGCGAACGAGCAGTACTTC,TRBD2,TRBV20-1,TRBJ2-7,NA
CASSPTPAGGPGEQFF,TGTGCCAGCAGTCCGACACCAGCGGGAGGGCCGGGTGAGCAGTTCTTC,TRBD2,TRBV6-2/TRBV6-3,TRBJ2-1,many
CASSQGGTGELFF,TGTGCCAGCAGCCAAGGGGGTACCGGGGAGCTGTTTTTT,NA,TRBV3-1,TRBJ2-2,NA
CSARDSSGPQETQYF,TGCAGTGCTAGAGATAGTAGCGGGCCACAAGAGACCCAGTACTTC,TRBD2,TRBV20-1,TRBJ2-5,many
CSARQPSGRGGREQYF,TGCAGTGCTAGACAACCTAGCGGGAGAGGGGGTCGGGAGCAGTACTTC,TRBD2,TRBV20-1,TRBJ2-7,many
CASSDALRAAGNTIYF,TGTGCCAGCAGTGATGCACTGAGGGCGGCTGGAAACACCATATATTTT,NA,TRBV25-1,TRBJ1-3,many
CASRYRDFGEQYF,TGTGCCAGCAGGTACCGGGACTTCGGCGAGCAGTACTTC,NA,TRBV7-9,TRBJ2-7,many
CASSRTSGTYEQYF,TGTGCCAGCAGCCGGACTAGCGGTACCTACGAGCAGTACTTC,TRBD2,TRBV9,TRBJ2-7,many
CASSEVGEGPVAREQFF,TGTGCCAGCAGTGAAGTCGGGGAAGGCCCGGTGGCGCGTGAGCAGTTCTTC,NA,TRBV2,TRBJ2-1,many
CASRGLAGRQYF,TGTGCCAGCAGGGGGTTAGCGGGAAGGCAGTACTTC,TRBD2,TRBV7-2,TRBJ2-7,many
CASSELGVSKGDTQYF,TGTGCCAGCAGTGAATTAGGGGTCAGCAAGGGGGATACGCAGTATTTT,NA,TRBV25-1,TRBJ2-3,few
CASSRQGETGNTIYF,TGTGCCAGCAGCCGACAAGGAGAAACTGGAAACACCATATATTTT,NA,TRBV7-2,TRBJ1-3,many
CASSLGGLQFF,TGTGCCAGCAGCCTGGGGGGACTCCAGTTCTTC,NA,TRBV7-2,TRBJ2-1,many
CASSIGQSSYEQYF,TGTGCCAGTAGTATCGGGCAAAGCTCCTACGAGCAGTACTTC,NA,TRBV19,TRBJ2-7,few
CASSLAGPEAFF,TGTGCCAGCAGCTTAGCTGGCCCTGAAGCTTTCTTT,NA,TRBV11-2,TRBJ1-1,once
CAWSKPYSSSYNSPLHF,TGTGCCTGGAGTAAGCCCTATTCGAGCTCCTATAATTCACCCCTCCACTTT,NA,TRBV30,TRBJ1-6,many
CASKSAEEETQYF,TGTGCCAGCAAATCGGCAGAGGAAGAGACCCAGTACTTC,NA,TRBV27,TRBJ2-5,many
CASGRGVRVVVTEAFF,TGTGCCAGCGGACGTGGAGTACGGGTTGTTGTCACTGAAGCTTTCTTT,NA,TRBV12-3/TRBV12-4,TRBJ1-1,NA
CASSLETGGPVETQYF,TGTGCCAGCAGCTTAGAAACGGGAGGGCCGGTTGAGACCCAGTACTTC,TRBD2,TRBV7-2,TRBJ2-5,many
CASSFNRELLGISVYEQYF,TGTGCCAGCAGCTTTAACAGGGAACTTTTGGGGATCTCCGTTTACGAGCAGTACTTC,NA,TRBV28,TRBJ2-7,NA
CASSLIGVDYEQYF,TGTGCCAGCAGTTTAATAGGGGTAGACTACGAGCAGTACTTC,NA,TRBV27,TRBJ2-7,few
CASRHLPVGAINNQPQHF,TGCGCCAGCCGGCACCTGCCGGTGGGGGCGATCAACAATCAGCCCCAGCATTTT,NA,TRBV5-1,TRBJ1-5,few
CASSYGPQGRNSPLHF,TGTGCCAGCAGTTATGGCCCACAGGGTCGGAATTCACCCCTCCACTTT,NA,TRBV5-8,TRBJ1-6,few
CASSDLAGVQPYEQYF,TGCGCCAGCAGTGATCTAGCGGGAGTTCAACCCTACGAGCAGTACTTC,TRBD2,TRBV10-2,TRBJ2-7,many
CASSGTGIDEKLFF,TGTGCCAGCAGTGGCACAGGGATTGATGAAAAACTGTTTTTT,NA,TRBV6-1,TRBJ1-4,many
CASSFGLAYEQYF,TGTGCCAGCAGCTTCGGACTAGCCTACGAGCAGTACTTC,TRBD2,TRBV7-2,TRBJ2-7,many